The 21 T cell receptor beta chains below come from one sample, sequenced in a study of T-cell reconstitution after alpha-beta-depleted transplantation in children. Unique molecular identifiers were incorporated during preparation of the TCRbeta library. MiXCR was run by TCRdb on the PCR reads, yielding one entry per CDR3 protein. The sample shows 600,000 to 700,000 distinct CDR3 sequences, roughly 13% of them seen only once. The sequencing used PBMCs, collected before TCRalphabeta/CD19-depleted stem cell transplant. The source of these receptors is a girl aged 2-10 years with congenital amegakaryocytic thrombocytopenia, due to receive a stem cell transplant.

This clonotype has only one observation. J is TRBJ2-1 and V is TRBV14; 12 positions match TRBD2. CDR1 and CDR2 from the germline V gene are SGHDN and FVKESK. The junction had 10 bases not matched to a gene; V was cut back by 5 bases and J by 8 bases. This CDR3 has 16 residues. As DNA, the CDR3 is TGTGCCAGCAGCGACGTGACTAGCGGGAGTTTTTATGAGCAGTTCTTC. Amino acid sequence: CASSDVTSGSFYEQFF.

The chain employs TRBV14 and TRBJ2-1, with 9 bases identical to TRBD2. CDR3 length: 16 amino acids. Germline-derived CDR1 and CDR2 are SGHDN and FVKESK. V was clipped by 4 bases and J by 7 bases; unmatched bases: 11. The CDR3 loop is CASSPESSGIRNEQFF. The CDR3 DNA sequence: TGTGCCAGCAGCCCCGAATCTAGCGGGATTCGAAATGAGCAGTTCTTC.

This clonotype was detected ten times or more. The V call is TRBV20-1, the J call TRBJ2-7, with D uncertain. Trimming removed 0 bases at V and 0 bases at J, with 3 bases between. The CDR3 spans 12 residues. Germline-derived CDR1 and CDR2 are DFQATT and SNEGSKA (reference sequence). The CDR3 DNA follows: TGCAGTGCTAGAGATAACTCCTACGAGCAGTACTTC. As protein: CSARDNSYEQYF.

This clonotype was seen ten or more times. V gene TRBV20-1 combines with J gene TRBJ1-2; D is unresolved. The V gene's germline CDR1 is DFQATT and CDR2 SNEGSKA (reference sequence). This CDR3 is built from 16 residues. V was shortened by 0 bases and J by 8 bases, with 22 bases between the two germline ends. The CDR3 region is CSARDRVGRPYEGYTF. DNA of the CDR3: TGCAGTGCTAGAGACCGGGTCGGGCGCCCTTATGAAGGCTACACCTTC.

This clonotype was picked up a small number of times. The chain joins TRBV28 to TRBJ2-1; 7 bases match TRBD2. In germline, CDR1 is MDHEN, CDR2 SYDVKM. V shed 2 bases and J 8 bases; nucleotides not matched to a gene: 6. The length of the CDR3 is 14 residues. The CDR3 sequence is CASSLKRGRDEQFF. CDR3 nucleotide sequence: TGTGCCAGCAGTTTAAAGCGGGGCCGGGATGAGCAGTTCTTC.

The chain has TRBV20-1 and TRBJ2-2; tentative D call: TRBD2 (5 bases). Deletions cut 3 bases from V and 7 bases from J, with 9 bases between. The CDR3 totals 12 residues. CDR1 is DFQATT and CDR2 is SNEGSKA in the germline V gene (reference sequence). The CDR3 DNA follows: TGCAGTGCTAGCCTAGCCCTCGGGGAGCTGTTTTTT. Its protein is CSASLALGELFF.

Concerning this clonotype: This sequence may be a read error, since a much larger clone differs from it by one base. The CDR3 spells CSVGWTGPDVQFF. The CDR3 region has the DNA TGCAGCGTTGGATGGACAGGGCCCGATGTGCAGTTCTTC. V is TRBV29-1 and J is TRBJ2-1, with TRBD1 identical over 8 bases. Germline CDR1 reads SQVTM; CDR2 reads ANQGSEA. With V trimmed by 4 bases and J by 12 bases, 11 bases remained unmatched. The CDR3 is 13 residues long.

Many counts were recorded for this clonotype. The V gene is TRBV7-2, the J gene TRBJ2-7; no clear D gene. The CDR3 sequence is 15 residues long. V lost 2 bases to trimming and J lost 5 bases, with 16 bases between them. Germline V gives CDR1 SGHTA, CDR2 FQGNSA. CDR3 bases: TGTGCCAGCAGCTTATTTTCTCCGCCGACAAACGAGCAGTACTTC. Translation gives CASSLFSPPTNEQYF.

This clonotype showed up many times. The V call is TRBV21-1, the J call TRBJ2-1; TRBD1, the table's D call, was not compared with the DNA. TRBV21-1 is a recognized pseudogene. This CDR3 contains 16 residues. This CDR3 reads CASSTLGQVSYNEQFF. The CDR3 DNA follows: TGTGCCAGCAGCACGCTAGGACAGGTCTCCTACAATGAGCAGTTCTTC.

To note about this clonotype: A much larger clone sits a single nucleotide away, making a read error possible. The chain recombines TRBV5-1 with TRBJ2-1; 8 bases line up with TRBD2. The CDR3 covers 15 residues. CDR1 SGHRS and CDR2 YFSETQ come from the germline V gene. V trimming: 2 bases; J trimming: 4 bases; junction bases outside the gene matches: 5. The CDR3 DNA reads as TGCGCCAGCAGCTTCTTGTCTAGCGGGTACAATGAGCAGTTCTTC. Translating gives CASSFLSSGYNEQFF.

This clonotype has a handful of counts. The chain employs TRBV5-1 and TRBJ2-7; 10 bases line up with TRBD2. The germline gives CDR1 SGHRS, CDR2 YFSETQ. Germline trimming cut 4 bases from V and 5 bases from J; bases unmatched to any gene: 9. The CDR3 sequence is 15 residues long. CDR3 loop: CASSRGASGSDEQYF. DNA for the CDR3: TGCGCCAGCAGCCGGGGGGCTAGCGGGAGCGACGAGCAGTACTTC.

The V and J genes are TRBV28 and TRBJ1-6; D gene uncertain. The CDR3 length is 15 residues. Trimming removed 8 bases at V and 5 bases at J, with 16 bases between. The germline gives CDR1 MDHEN, CDR2 SYDVKM. The CDR3 bases are TGTGCCAGCTTCTCTTGGGCGGTCCATAATTCACCCCTCCACTTT. This gives the protein CASFSWAVHNSPLHF.

Many counts were recorded for this clonotype. The V and J genes are TRBV10-3 and TRBJ2-1; tentative D call: TRBD2 (6 bases). This CDR3 comprises 14 residues. Germline V gene lookup returns CDR1 ENHRY and CDR2 SYGVKD. Trimming removed 2 bases at V and 6 bases at J, with 11 bases between. The CDR3 region has the DNA TGTGCCATCAGTGAGCTCCGGGACTCCAATGAGCAGTTCTTC. It is translated as CAISELRDSNEQFF.

The sample holds many counts of this clonotype. The J gene is TRBJ2-2, the V gene TRBV5-1; possible D gene TRBD2, 5 bases. Trimming cost V 0 bases and J 5 bases, with 11 bases left between them. CDR1 SGHRS and CDR2 YFSETQ come from the germline V gene. This CDR3 comprises 15 residues. The CDR3, as DNA: TGCGCCAGCAGCTTGGAAGTCGGGAATACCGGGGAGCTGTTTTTT. This codes for CASSLEVGNTGELFF.

This clonotype was observed at least ten times. The CDR3 coding sequence is TGTGCCAGCAGTTTAACTCGACTAGCGTACGCCTACGAGCAGTACTTC. Its translation is CASSLTRLAYAYEQYF. This sequence joins TRBV12-3 or TRBV12-4 and TRBJ2-7; 8 nucleotides match TRBD2. With 2 bases clipped from V and 2 bases from J, the junction kept 8 bases outside the gene matches. This CDR3 has 16 residues.

In its sample, this clonotype was seen many times. The chain has TRBV5-1 and TRBJ1-2; D not resolved. Germline assignment: CDR1 SGHRS and CDR2 YFSETQ. The CDR3 has 14 amino acids. V dropped 0 bases and J dropped 2 bases, with 8 bases sitting between them. DNA of the CDR3: TGCGCCAGCAGCTTGGCTCTCAGCAACTATGGCTACACCTTC. The encoded protein is CASSLALSNYGYTF.

V gene TRBV18 combines with J gene TRBJ2-1; D ambiguous. Germline assignment: CDR1 KGHSH and CDR2 LQKENI. V lost 0 bases and J 7 bases, leaving 16 bases between the germline ends. This CDR3 region has 16 residues. DNA for the CDR3: TGTGCCAGCTCACCACCGATGAACTTTTTCACGAATGAGCAGTTCTTC. Translating gives CASSPPMNFFTNEQFF. The whole variable domain, filled in from reference TRBV18 and TRBJ2-1, reads NAGVMQNPRHLVRRRGQEARLRCSPMKGHSHVYWYRQLPEEGLKFMVYLQKENIIDESGMPKERFSAEFPKEGPSILRIQQVVRGDSAAYFCASSPPMNFFTNEQFFGPGTRLTVL.

The chain has TRBV28 and TRBJ2-7, with D unresolved. Per the germline V gene, CDR1 is MDHEN and CDR2 is SYDVKM. V was shortened by 4 bases and J by 5 bases, with 15 bases between the two germline ends. The CDR3 has 14 amino acids. The CDR3 protein is CASSSSRAPHEQYF. The DNA for the CDR3 is TGTGCCAGCAGTTCCTCCCGGGCCCCCCACGAGCAGTACTTC.

This clonotype was counted ten times or more. The gene calls are TRBV20-1 and TRBJ2-7; 11 bases fit TRBD2. The CDR3 is 14 residues long. The V segment lost 4 bases and the J segment 2 bases; nucleotides outside the gene matches: 4. CDR1 is DFQATT and CDR2 is SNEGSKA in the germline V gene (reference sequence). The CDR3 region has the DNA TGCAGTGCTAATATAGCGGGAGGGCCCTACGAGCAGTACTTC. This translates into CSANIAGGPYEQYF.

The rearrangement joins TRBV28 to TRBJ1-2; 10 positions match TRBD1. Trimming at V came to 6 bases and at J to 4 bases, leaving 8 bases not matched to a gene. The CDR3 is made up of 15 amino acids. From germline, CDR1 is MDHEN and CDR2 SYDVKM. The CDR3 region is CASRTGGARGYGYTF. In DNA, the CDR3 is TGTGCCAGCAGGACAGGGGGCGCCCGGGGCTATGGCTACACCTTC.

The J gene is TRBJ2-3, the V gene TRBV2; 7 nucleotides match TRBD2. The ends lost 8 bases at V and 0 bases at J; junction bases unmatched: 8. The germline V gene encodes CDR1 SNHLY and CDR2 FYNNEI. This CDR3 is 15 amino acids long. CDR3 nucleotide sequence: TGTGCCAGCGGCCTAGCGGTCCTTAGCACAGATACGCAGTATTTT. This encodes CASGLAVLSTDTQYF.